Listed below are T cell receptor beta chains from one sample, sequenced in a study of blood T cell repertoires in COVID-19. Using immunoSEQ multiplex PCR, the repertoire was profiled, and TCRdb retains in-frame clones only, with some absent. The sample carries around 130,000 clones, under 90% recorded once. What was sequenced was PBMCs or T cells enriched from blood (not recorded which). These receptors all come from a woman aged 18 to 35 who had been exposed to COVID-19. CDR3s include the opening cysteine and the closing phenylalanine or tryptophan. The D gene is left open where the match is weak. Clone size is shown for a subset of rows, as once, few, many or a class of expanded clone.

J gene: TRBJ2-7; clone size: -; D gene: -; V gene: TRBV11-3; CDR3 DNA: TGTGCCAGCAGCATGGGAGGGGGAAGTGGCTACGAGCAGTACTTC; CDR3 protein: CASSMGGGSGYEQYF
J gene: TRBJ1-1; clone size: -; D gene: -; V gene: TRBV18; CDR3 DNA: TGTGCCAGCTCACCACGGCGGGGAAACACTGAAGCTTTCTTT; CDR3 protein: CASSPRRGNTEAFF
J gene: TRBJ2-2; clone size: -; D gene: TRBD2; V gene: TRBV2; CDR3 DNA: TGTGCCAGCAGTGAAGGACTAGCGGGAACCGGGGAGCTGTTTTTT; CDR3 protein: CASSEGLAGTGELFF
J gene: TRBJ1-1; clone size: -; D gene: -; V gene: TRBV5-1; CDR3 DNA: TGCGCCAGCAGCTCAGACGGACTGACTGAAGCTTTCTTT; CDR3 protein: CASSSDGLTEAFF
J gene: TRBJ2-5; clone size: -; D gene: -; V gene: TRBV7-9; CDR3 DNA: TGTGCCAGCAGCTCTCCAATCCGGGTACAAGAGACCCAGTACTTC; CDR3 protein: CASSSPIRVQETQYF
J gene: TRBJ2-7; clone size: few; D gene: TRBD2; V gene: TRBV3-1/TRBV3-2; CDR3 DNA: TGTGCCAGCAGCCAAGCGGGAGGCTACGAGCAGTACTTC; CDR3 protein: CASSQAGGYEQYF
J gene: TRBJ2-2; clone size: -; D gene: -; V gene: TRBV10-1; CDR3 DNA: TGCGCCAGCAGTGACACGGGACATTCGAACACCGGGGAGCTGTTTTTT; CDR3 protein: CASSDTGHSNTGELFF
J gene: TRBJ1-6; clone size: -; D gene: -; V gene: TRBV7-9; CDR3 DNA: TGTGCCAGCGGGGACGGGAGCTCCTATAATTCACCCCTCCACTTT; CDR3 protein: CASGDGSSYNSPLHF
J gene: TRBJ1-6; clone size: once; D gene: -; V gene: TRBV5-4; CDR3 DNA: TGTGCCAGCAGCGTCTTTAGCTCCTATAATTCACCCCTCCACTTT; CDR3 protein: CASSVFSSYNSPLHF
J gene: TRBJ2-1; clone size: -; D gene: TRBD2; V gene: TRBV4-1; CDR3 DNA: TGCGCCAGCAGCCAAGGGAGGAGCGGGAACTTTTACAATGAGCAGTTCTTC; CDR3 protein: CASSQGRSGNFYNEQFF
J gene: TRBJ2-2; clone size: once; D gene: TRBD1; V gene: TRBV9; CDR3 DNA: TGTGCCAGCAAACCTGGGGACAGACGCACCGGGGAGCTGTTTTTT; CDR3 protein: CASKPGDRRTGELFF
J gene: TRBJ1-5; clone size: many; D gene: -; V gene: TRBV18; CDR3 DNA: TGTGCCAGCTCATGGGAGAGCAATCAGCCCCAGCATTTT; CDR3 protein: CASSWESNQPQHF
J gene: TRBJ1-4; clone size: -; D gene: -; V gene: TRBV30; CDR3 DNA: TGTGCCTGGAAGGCAGGGGCAAATGAAAAACTGTTTTTT; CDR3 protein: CAWKAGANEKLFF
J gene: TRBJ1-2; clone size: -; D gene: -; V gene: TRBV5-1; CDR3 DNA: TGCGCCAGCAGCCCCCGCTCCGGGGGGGCCCACTATGGCTACACCTTC; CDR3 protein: CASSPRSGGAHYGYTF
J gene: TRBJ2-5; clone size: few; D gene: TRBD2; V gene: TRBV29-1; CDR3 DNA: TGCAGCGTTGAGGCTAGCGGAGAACAAGAGACCCAGTACTTC; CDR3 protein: CSVEASGEQETQYF
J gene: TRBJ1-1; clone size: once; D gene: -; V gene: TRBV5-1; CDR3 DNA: TGCGCCAGCAGCCAGGGACTTACGAACACTGAAGCTTTCTTT; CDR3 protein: CASSQGLTNTEAFF
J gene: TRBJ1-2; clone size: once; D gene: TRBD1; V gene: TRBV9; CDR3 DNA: TGTGCCAGCAGCGTAGGGGACAGGGCCCGCCCTAACTATGGCTACACCTTC; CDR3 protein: CASSVGDRARPNYGYTF
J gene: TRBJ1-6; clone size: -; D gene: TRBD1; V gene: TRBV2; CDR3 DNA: TGTGCCAGCAGGGGGCCCTTGGGGACAGGGAAGGATTCACCCCTCCACTTT; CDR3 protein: CASRGPLGTGKDSPLHF
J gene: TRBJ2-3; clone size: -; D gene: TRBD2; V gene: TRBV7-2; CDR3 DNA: TGTGCCAGCAGCTTGAAAGGACTAGCGGCTTACACAGATACGCAGTATTTT; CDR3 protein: CASSLKGLAAYTDTQYF
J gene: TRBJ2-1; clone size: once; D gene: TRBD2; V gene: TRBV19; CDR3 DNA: TGTGCCAGTAGCCCTAATTATGGGACTAGCGGCGACAATGAGCAGTTCTTC; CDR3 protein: CASSPNYGTSGDNEQFF
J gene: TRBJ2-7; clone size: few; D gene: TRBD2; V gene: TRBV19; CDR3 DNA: TGTGCCAGTAGTCCCACTAGCGGGGCCTTGGGAGAGCAGTACTTC; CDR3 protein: CASSPTSGALGEQYF
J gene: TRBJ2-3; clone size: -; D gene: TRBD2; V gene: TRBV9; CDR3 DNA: TGTGCCAGCAGCGTAGCTACGTGGGTGGCGGGAGGGTTTGTAGATACGCAGTATTTT; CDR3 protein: CASSVATWVAGGFVDTQYF
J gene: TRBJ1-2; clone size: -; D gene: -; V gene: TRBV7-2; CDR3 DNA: TGTGCCAGCAGCTTAAAGGGGCCGGGTGGCTACACCTTC; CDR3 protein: CASSLKGPGGYTF
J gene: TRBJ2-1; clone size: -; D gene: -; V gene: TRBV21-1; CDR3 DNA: TGTGCCACCAGCTCGCCTGGGGGGACAGGGTTAGATGAGCAGTTCTTC; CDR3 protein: CATSSPGGTGLDEQFF
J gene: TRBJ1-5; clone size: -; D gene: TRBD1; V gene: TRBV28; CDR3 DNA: TGTGCCAGCAGTTTTAGTGGGACAGGGGGCTCGGATCAGCATTTT; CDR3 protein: CASSFSGTGGSDQHF
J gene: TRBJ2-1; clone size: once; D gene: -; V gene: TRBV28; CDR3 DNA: TGTGCCAGCAGTTTAGGACACACGCAGTTCTTC; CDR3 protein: CASSLGHTQFF
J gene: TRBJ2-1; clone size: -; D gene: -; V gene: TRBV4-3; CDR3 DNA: TGCGCCAGCAGCCAAGATGTCCGACTAATTAACAATGAGCAGTTCTTC; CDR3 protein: CASSQDVRLINNEQFF
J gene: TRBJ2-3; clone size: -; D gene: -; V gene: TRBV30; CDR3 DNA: TGTGCCTGGAGTGTATCAGGAGATACGCAGTATTTT; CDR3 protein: CAWSVSGDTQYF
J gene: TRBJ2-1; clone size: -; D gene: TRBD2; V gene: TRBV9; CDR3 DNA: TGTGCCAGCAGCCCGACTAGCGGGGACGCCGAGCAGTTCTTC; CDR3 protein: CASSPTSGDAEQFF
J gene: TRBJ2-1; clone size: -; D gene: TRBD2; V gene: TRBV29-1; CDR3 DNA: TGCAGCGTTGAACAGCGGGAGGGGAATGAGCAGTTCTTC; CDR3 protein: CSVEQREGNEQFF
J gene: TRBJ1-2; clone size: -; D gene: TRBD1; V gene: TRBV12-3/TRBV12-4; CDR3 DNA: TGTGCCAGCAGCCCCGACAGGGACTATGGCTACACCTTC; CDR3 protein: CASSPDRDYGYTF
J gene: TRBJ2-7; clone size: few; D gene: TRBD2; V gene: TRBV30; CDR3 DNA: TGTGCCTGGAGTGCGGGACTACTAAACTACGAGCAGTACTTC; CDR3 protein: CAWSAGLLNYEQYF
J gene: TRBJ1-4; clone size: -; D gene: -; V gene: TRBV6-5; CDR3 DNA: TGTGCCAGCAGTTTTGGGCGTATGGGGCCAAAGGAAAAACTGTTTTTT; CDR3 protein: CASSFGRMGPKEKLFF
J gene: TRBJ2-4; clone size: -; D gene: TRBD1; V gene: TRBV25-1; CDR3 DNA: TGTGCCAGCAGTGGTTCTGGACAGGGGAACATTCAGTACTTC; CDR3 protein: CASSGSGQGNIQYF
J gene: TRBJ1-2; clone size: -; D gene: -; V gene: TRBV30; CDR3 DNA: TGTGCCTGGAGCCGAGGGGGTTTGGATGGCTACACCTTC; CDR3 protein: CAWSRGGLDGYTF
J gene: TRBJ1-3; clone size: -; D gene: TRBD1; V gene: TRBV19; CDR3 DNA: TGTGCCAGTAGCCCGGACAGGGGATACCGATACTCTGGAAACACCATATATTTT; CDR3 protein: CASSPDRGYRYSGNTIYF
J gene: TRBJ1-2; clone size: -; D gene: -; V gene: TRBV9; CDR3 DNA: TGTGCCAGCAGCGTAGTGTCACAGGGTGGCTATGGCTACACCTTC; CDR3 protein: CASSVVSQGGYGYTF
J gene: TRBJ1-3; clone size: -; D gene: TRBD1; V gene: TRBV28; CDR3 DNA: TGTGCCAGCAGTTTTGACAGGGAGGTTGGAAACACCATATATTTT; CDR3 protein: CASSFDREVGNTIYF
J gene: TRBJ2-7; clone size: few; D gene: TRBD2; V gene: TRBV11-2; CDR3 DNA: TGTGCCAGCTCCACGCCAAAGGGACTAGCGGCCTCCTACGAGCAGTACTTC; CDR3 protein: CASSTPKGLAASYEQYF
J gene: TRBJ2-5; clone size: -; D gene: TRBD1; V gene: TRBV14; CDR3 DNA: TGTGCCAGCAGCATCACCGGGACAGCACTAGAGACCCAGTACTTC; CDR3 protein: CASSITGTALETQYF
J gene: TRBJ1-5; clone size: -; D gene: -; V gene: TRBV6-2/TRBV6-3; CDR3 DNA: TGTGCCAGCAGTTTAACAGCCACTTATCAGCCCCAGCATTTT; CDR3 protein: CASSLTATYQPQHF
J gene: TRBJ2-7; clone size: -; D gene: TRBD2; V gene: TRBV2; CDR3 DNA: TGTGCCAGCAGCGGGGGACTAGCAGGCTACGAGCAGTACTTC; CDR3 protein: CASSGGLAGYEQYF